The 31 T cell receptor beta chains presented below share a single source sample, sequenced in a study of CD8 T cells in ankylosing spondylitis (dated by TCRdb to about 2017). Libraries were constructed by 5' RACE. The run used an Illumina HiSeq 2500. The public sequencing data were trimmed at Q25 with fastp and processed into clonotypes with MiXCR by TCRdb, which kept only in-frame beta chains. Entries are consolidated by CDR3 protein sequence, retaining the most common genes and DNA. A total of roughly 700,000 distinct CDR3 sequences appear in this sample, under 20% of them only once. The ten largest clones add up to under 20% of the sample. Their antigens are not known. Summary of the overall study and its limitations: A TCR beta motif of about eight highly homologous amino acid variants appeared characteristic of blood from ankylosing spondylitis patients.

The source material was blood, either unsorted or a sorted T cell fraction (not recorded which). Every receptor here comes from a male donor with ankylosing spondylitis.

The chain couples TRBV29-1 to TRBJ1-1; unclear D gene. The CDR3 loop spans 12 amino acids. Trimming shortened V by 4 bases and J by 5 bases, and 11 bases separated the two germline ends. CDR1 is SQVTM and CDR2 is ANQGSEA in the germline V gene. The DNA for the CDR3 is TGCAGCGTTGTGATCGGGAGGACTGAAGCTTTCTTT. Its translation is CSVVIGRTEAFF.

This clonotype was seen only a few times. The CDR3 coding sequence is TGTGCCAGCACCGGACGTCTGGGACGGATTTATGGCTACACCTTC. Residues: CASTGRLGRIYGYTF. The rearrangement uses TRBV12-3 or TRBV12-4 and TRBJ1-2; a weak D match, TRBD1 (5 bases). CDR3 length: 15 residues. The V end lost 7 bases, the J end lost 5 bases, and 20 bases lay between the germline ends.

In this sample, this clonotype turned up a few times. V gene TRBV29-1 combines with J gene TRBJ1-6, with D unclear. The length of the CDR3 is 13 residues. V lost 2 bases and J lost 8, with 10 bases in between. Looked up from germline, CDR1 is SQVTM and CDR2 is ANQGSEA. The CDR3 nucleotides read TGCAGCGTTGAAAGGGCTGGGGATTCACCCCTCCACTTT. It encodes CSVERAGDSPLHF.

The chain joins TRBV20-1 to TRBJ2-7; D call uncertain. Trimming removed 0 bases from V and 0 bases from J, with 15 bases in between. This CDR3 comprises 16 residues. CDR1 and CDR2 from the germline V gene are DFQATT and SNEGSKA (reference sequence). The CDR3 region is CSARDWGLPNSYEQYF. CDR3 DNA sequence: TGCAGTGCTAGAGATTGGGGTCTACCAAACTCCTACGAGCAGTACTTC.

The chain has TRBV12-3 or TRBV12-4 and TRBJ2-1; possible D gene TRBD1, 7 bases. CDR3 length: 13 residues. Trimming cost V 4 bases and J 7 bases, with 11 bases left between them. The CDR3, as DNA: TGTGCCAGCAGTTCGACAGGGAGGAATGAGCAGTTCTTC. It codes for CASSSTGRNEQFF.

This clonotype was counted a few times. As DNA, the CDR3 is TGTGCCAGCAGCTCAGGGGGACCCTACAATGAGCAGTTCTTC. It translates to CASSSGGPYNEQFF. J is TRBJ2-1 and V is TRBV12-3 or TRBV12-4; 7 bases are a match to TRBD1. V was pared by 6 bases and J by 2 bases, with 4 bases of the junction left unmatched. CDR3 size: 14 residues.

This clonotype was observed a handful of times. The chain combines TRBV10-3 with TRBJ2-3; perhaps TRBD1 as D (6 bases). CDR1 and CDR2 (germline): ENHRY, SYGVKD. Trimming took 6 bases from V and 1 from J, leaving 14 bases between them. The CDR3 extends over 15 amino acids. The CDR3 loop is CAIRRTDRGTDTQYF. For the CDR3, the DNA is TGTGCCATCAGAAGGACAGACCGGGGCACAGATACGCAGTATTTT.

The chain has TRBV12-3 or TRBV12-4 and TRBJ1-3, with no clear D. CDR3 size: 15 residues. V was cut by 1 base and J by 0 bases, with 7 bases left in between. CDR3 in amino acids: CASSLVWNSGNTIYF. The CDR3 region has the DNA TGTGCCAGCAGTTTAGTGTGGAACTCTGGAAACACCATATATTTT.

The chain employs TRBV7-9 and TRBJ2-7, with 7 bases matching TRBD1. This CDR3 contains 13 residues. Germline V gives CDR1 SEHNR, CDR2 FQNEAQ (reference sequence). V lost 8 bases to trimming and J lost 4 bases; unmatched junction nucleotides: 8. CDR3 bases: TGTGCCAGCGGGCCGAAGGGGGCTTACGAGCAGTACTTC. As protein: CASGPKGAYEQYF. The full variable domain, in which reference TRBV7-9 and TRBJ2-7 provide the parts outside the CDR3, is DTGVSQNPRHKITKRGQNVTFRCDPISEHNRLYWYRQTLGQGPEFLTYFQNEAQLEKSRLLSDRFSAERPKGSFSTLEIQRTEQGDSAMYLCASGPKGAYEQYFGPGTRLTVT.

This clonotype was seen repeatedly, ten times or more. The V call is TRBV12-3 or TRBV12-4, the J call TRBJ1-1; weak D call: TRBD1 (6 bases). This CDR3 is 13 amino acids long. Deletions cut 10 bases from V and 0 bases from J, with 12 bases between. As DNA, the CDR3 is TGTGCCACCGCGGACAGCCTGAACACTGAAGCTTTCTTT. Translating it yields CATADSLNTEAFF.

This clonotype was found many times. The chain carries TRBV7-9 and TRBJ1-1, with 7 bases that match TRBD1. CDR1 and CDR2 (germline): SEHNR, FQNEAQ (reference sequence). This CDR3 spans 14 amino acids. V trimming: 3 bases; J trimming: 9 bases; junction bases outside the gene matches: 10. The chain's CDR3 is CASSFSGTVDQAFF. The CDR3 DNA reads TGTGCCAGCAGCTTCTCCGGGACAGTAGATCAAGCTTTCTTT.

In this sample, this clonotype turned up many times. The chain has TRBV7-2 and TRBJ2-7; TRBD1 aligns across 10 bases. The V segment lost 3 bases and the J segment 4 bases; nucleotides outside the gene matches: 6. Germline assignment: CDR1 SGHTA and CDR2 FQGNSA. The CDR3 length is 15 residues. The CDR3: CASSFSGTGDYEQYF. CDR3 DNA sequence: TGTGCCAGCAGCTTCTCCGGGACAGGGGATTACGAGCAGTACTTC.

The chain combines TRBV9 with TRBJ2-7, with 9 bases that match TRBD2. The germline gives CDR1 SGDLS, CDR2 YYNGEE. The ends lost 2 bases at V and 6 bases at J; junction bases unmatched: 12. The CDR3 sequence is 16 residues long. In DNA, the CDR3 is TGTGCCAGCAGCGTGAATCCGGGACTAGCTACTTTCGAGCAGTACTTC. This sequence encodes CASSVNPGLATFEQYF.

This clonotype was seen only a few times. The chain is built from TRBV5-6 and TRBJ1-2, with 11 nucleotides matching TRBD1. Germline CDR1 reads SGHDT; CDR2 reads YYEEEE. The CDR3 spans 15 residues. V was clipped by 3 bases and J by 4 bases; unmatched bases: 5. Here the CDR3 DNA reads TGTGCCAGCAGCTCCGGGACAGGGGGTATCTATGGCTACACCTTC. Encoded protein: CASSSGTGGIYGYTF.

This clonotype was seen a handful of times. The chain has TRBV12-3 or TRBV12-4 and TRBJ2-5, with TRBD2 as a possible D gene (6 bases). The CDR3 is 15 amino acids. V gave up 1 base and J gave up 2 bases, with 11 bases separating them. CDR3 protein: CASSLDWGRQETQYF. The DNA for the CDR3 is TGTGCCAGCAGTTTAGACTGGGGGAGGCAAGAGACCCAGTACTTC.

CDR3 bases: TGCGCCAGTGCTCTGGGGGGAGGAATGCACAATGAGCAGTTCTTC. This gives the protein CASALGGGMHNEQFF. This chain links TRBV5-1 with TRBJ2-1, with D possibly matching TRBD2 (6 bases). The length of the CDR3 is 15 residues. CDR1 SGHRS and CDR2 YFSETQ come from the germline V gene. V was shortened by 8 bases and J by 5 bases, with 20 bases between the two germline ends.

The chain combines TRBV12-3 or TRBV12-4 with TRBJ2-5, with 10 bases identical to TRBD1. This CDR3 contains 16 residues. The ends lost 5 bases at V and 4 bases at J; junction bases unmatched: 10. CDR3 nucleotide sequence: TGTGCCAGCAGTCCCTCGACAGGGGGCTCGGGAGAGACCCAGTACTTC. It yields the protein CASSPSTGGSGETQYF.

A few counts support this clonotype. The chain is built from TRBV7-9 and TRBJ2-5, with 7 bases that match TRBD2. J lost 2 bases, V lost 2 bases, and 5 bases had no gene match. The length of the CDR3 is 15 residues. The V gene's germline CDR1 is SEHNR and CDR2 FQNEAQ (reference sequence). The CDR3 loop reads CASSLLAGEQETQYF. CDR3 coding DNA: TGTGCCAGCAGCTTACTCGCGGGAGAGCAAGAGACCCAGTACTTC.

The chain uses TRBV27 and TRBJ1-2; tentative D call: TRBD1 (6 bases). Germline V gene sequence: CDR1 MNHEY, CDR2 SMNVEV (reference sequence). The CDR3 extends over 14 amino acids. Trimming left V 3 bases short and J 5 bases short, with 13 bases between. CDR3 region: CASSFAGAGYGYTF. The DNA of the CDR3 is TGTGCCAGCAGTTTCGCAGGGGCAGGGTATGGCTACACCTTC.

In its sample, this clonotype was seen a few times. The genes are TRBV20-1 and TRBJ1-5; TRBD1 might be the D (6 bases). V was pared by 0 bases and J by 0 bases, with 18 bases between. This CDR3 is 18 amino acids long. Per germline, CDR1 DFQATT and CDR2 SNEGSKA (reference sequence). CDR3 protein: CSARDQQGGSYSNQPQHF. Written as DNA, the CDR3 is TGCAGTGCTAGAGATCAACAGGGTGGCTCCTATAGCAATCAGCCCCAGCATTTT.

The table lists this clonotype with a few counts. CDR3: CASISTPGVNEQFF. CDR3 coding DNA: TGTGCCAGCATCTCAACTCCGGGGGTAAATGAGCAGTTCTTC. The rearrangement joins TRBV12-3 or TRBV12-4 to TRBJ2-1, with D possibly being TRBD2 (6 bases). The V and J ends lost 7 bases and 7 bases respectively, with 17 bases between them. The CDR3 spans 14 residues.

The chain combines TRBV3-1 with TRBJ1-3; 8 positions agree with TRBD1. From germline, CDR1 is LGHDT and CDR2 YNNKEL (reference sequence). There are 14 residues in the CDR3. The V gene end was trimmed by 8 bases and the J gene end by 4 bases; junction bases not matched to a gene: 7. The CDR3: CASRKAGGGNTIYF. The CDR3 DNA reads TGTGCCAGCCGGAAGGCAGGGGGCGGAAACACCATATATTTT. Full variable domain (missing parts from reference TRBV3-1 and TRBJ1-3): DTAVSQTPKYLVTQMGNDKSIKCEQNLGHDTMYWYKQDSKKFLKIMFSYNNKELIINETVPNRFSPKSPDKAHLNLHINSLELGDSAVYFCASRKAGGGNTIYFGEGSWLTVV.

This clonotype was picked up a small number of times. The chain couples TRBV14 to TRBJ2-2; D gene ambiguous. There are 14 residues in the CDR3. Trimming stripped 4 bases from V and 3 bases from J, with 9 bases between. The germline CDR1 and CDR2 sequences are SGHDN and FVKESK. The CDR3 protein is CASSRQVYTGELFF. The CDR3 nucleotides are TGTGCCAGCAGCCGGCAGGTCTACACCGGGGAGCTGTTTTTT.

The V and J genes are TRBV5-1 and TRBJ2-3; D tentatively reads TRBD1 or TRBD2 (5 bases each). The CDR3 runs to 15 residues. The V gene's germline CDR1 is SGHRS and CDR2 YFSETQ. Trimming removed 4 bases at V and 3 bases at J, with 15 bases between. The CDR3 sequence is CASSPRPGTTDTQYF. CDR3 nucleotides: TGCGCCAGCAGCCCCCGGCCCGGGACGACAGATACGCAGTATTTT.

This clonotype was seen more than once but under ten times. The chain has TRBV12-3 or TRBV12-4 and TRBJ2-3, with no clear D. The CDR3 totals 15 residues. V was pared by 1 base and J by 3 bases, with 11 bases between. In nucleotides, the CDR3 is TGTGCCAGCAGTTTAGGTCGTGGAAAAACAGATACGCAGTATTTT. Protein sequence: CASSLGRGKTDTQYF.

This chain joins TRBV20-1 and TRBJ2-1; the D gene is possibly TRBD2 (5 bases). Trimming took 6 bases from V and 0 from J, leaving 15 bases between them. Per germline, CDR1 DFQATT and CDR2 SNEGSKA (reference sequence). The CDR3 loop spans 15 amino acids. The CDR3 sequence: CSAKEGSSSYNEQFF. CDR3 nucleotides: TGCAGTGCAAAAGAGGGCTCAAGCTCCTACAATGAGCAGTTCTTC.

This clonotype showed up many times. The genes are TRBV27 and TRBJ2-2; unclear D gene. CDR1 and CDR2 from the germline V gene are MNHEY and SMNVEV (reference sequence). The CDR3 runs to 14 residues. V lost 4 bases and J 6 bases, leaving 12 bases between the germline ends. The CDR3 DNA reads TGTGCCAGCAGTTCCCTTCGGTGGCCCGGGGAGCTGTTTTTT. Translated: CASSSLRWPGELFF.

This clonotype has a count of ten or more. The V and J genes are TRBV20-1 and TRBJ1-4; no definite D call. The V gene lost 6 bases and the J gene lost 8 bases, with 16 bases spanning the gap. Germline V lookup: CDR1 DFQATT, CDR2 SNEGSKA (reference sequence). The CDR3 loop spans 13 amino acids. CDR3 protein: CSAAEGLGEKLFF. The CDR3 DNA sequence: TGCAGTGCCGCGGAGGGTCTCGGGGAAAAACTGTTTTTT.

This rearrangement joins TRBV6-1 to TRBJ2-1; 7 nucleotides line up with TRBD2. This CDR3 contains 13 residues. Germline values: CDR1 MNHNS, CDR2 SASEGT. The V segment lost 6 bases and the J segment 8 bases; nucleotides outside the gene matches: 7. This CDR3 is CASRSGGSDEQFF. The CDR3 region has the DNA TGTGCCAGCAGATCCGGGGGGAGCGATGAGCAGTTCTTC.

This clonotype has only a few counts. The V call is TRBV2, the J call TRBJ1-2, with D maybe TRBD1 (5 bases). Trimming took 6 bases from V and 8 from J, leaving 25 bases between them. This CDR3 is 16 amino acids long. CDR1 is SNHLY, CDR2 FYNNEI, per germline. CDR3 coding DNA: TGTGCCAGCAGAATTGGTGGGGGTCCGGTGGGACCCGGCTACACCTTC. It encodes CASRIGGGPVGPGYTF. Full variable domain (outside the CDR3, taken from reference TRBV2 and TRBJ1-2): EPEVTQTPSHQVTQMGQEVILRCVPISNHLYFYWYRQILGQKVEFLVSFYNNEISEKSEIFDDQFSVERPDGSNFTLKIRSTKLEDSAMYFCASRIGGGPVGPGYTFGSGTRLTVV.

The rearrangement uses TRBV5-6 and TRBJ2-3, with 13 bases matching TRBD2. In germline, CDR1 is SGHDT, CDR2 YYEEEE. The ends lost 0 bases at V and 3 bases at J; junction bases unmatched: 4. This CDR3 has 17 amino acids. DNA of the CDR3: TGTGCCAGCAGCTTGGCGGTGACTAGCGGGGGGACAGATACGCAGTATTTT. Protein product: CASSLAVTSGGTDTQYF.